Here is one TCR beta chain with its context. No antigen is known for it. This entry is derived from a study of CD8+ T cells in alopecia areata. Notes on the study in general: Clonality was higher in lesional than normal scalp, especially in alopecia totalis/universalis.

cDNA prepared by RNA extraction and subsequent reverse transcription served as the template for sequencing. Method: immunoSEQ multiplex PCR; TCRdb's copy keeps in-frame clones and lacks some. The sample yields approximately 180,000 clones, less than 80% seen once. V lost 6 bases and J lost 7, with 15 bases in between. CDR1 and CDR2 from the germline V gene are SQVTM and ANQGSEA. This CDR3 spans 12 amino acids. Alopecia areata patients provided lesional scalp punch biopsies and peripheral blood, both collected for the study. The V gene is TRBV29-1, the J gene TRBJ1-2, with D possibly being TRBD1 (6 bases). Sequencing used CD8+ T cells sorted from blood, obtained at week 0. The TCR comes from a human donor with alopecia areata. The DNA for the CDR3 is TGCAGCGTAACAGGGAAGAAAGGTGGCTACACCTTC. Protein sequence: CSVTGKKGGYTF.